A selection of T cell receptor beta chains follows, all from one sample in a study of blood T cell repertoires in COVID-19. This table comes from immunoSEQ multiplex PCR, and its TCRdb copy is limited to in-frame clones, with some not included. Counted here are over 450,000 clones, approximately 88% occurring once; the ten biggest clones make up roughly 8%. The sequencing sample was made of peripheral blood. The receptor set was obtained from a woman aged 45-60 years with COVID-19, enrolled during active disease. Each CDR3 is given with its conserved first and last residue. D genes are given only for firm matches. Clone size is given for some rows only: seen once, a few or many times, or a class if the clone is expanded.

size	D	V	J	DNA	CDR3
once	.	TRBV29-1	TRBJ2-7	TGCAGCGTTCGCCTGGGGGGCGAGCAGTACTTC	CSVRLGGEQYF
.	.	TRBV5-1	TRBJ1-4	TGCGCCAGCAGCTTGGAACAGGCCGAAAAACTGTTTTTT	CASSLEQAEKLFF
.	.	TRBV10-3	TRBJ1-1	TGTGCCATCAGTTCCCACGTAAGAACGGACACTGAAGCTTTCTTT	CAISSHVRTDTEAFF
.	TRBD2	TRBV4-1	TRBJ2-1	TGCGCCAGCAGCCAGAGAGCGGGGGGGATGACATACAATGAGCAGTTCTTC	CASSQRAGGMTYNEQFF
.	TRBD2	TRBV7-2	TRBJ2-2	TGTGCCAGCAGGATTCGTGGGGGGGCGAACACCGGGGAGCTGTTTTTT	CASRIRGGANTGELFF
.	.	TRBV29-1	TRBJ1-1	TGCAGCGCCACCCAGGGAACTGAAGCTTTCTTT	CSATQGTEAFF
.	.	TRBV11-3	TRBJ2-7	TGTGCCAGCAGCTTAAATCAGGGCCTGCAGCAGTACTTC	CASSLNQGLQQYF
.	.	TRBV18	TRBJ2-2	TGTGCCAGCTCCCCATCTACGGACACCGGGGAGCTGTTTTTT	CASSPSTDTGELFF
once	TRBD2	TRBV19	TRBJ2-2	TGTGCCAGTTCCGAGCGGGGGGGCCATGACACCGGGGAGCTGTTTTTT	CASSERGGHDTGELFF
.	TRBD1	TRBV4-1	TRBJ1-3	TGCGCCAGCAGCCAGCCAGGGGGACCCTCTGGAAACACCATATATTTT	CASSQPGGPSGNTIYF
once	TRBD1	TRBV18	TRBJ1-1	TGTGCCAGCTCTCCCGGGACAGCTACCTCGGGCACTGAAGCTTTCTTT	CASSPGTATSGTEAFF
.	.	TRBV5-6	TRBJ2-2	TGTGCCAGCAGCGCTTTGACAAGCCCGAAAACCGGGGAGCTGTTTTTT	CASSALTSPKTGELFF
.	TRBD1	TRBV28	TRBJ1-4	TGTGCCAGCAGTTCAACAGGGGGCATGGAAAAACTGTTTTTT	CASSSTGGMEKLFF
.	.	TRBV24-1	TRBJ1-5	TGTGCCACCAGTGATTCGACAGTTGGCGGCAATCAGCCCCAGCATTTT	CATSDSTVGGNQPQHF
.	.	TRBV5-1	TRBJ1-2	TGCGCCAGCAGCCTAGATTTTGTAGAGATGTTGGGTGACTACACCTTC	CASSLDFVEMLGDYTF
.	.	TRBV5-1	TRBJ1-1	TGCGCCAGCAGCTTCGTACAGGGACCCACTGAAGCTTTCTTT	CASSFVQGPTEAFF
.	.	TRBV5-1	TRBJ1-3	TGCGCCAGCACCACCGATAGTACTGGAAACACCATATATTTT	CASTTDSTGNTIYF
.	.	TRBV24-1	TRBJ1-1	TGTGCCACCAGCCCACAGGGAAGAATCCCTGAAGCTTTCTTT	CATSPQGRIPEAFF
.	.	TRBV19	TRBJ2-5	TGTGCCAGTAGTATAGACCTCGAGATGGGACACCCACAAGAGACCCAGTACTTC	CASSIDLEMGHPQETQYF
.	TRBD1	TRBV19	TRBJ1-1	TGTGCCAGTTTCTCCCCGACAGGGTCAGAATCTGAAGCTTTCTTT	CASFSPTGSESEAFF
.	.	TRBV30	TRBJ1-2	TGTGCCTGGACAAATCCGAGAAGCTACACCTTC	CAWTNPRSYTF
.	.	TRBV30	TRBJ2-7	TGTGCCTGGAGTGTACAGGCCGTCTACGAGCAGTACTTC	CAWSVQAVYEQYF
.	.	TRBV3-1/TRBV3-2	TRBJ2-7	TGTGCCAGCAGCCAAGCCCCCCTTTTCTCTCACGAGCAGTACTTC	CASSQAPLFSHEQYF
.	.	TRBV11-2	TRBJ1-2	TGTGCCAGCAGCCCCGGGTACCTGAGTCCCCACTTC	CASSPGYLSPHF
once	.	TRBV2	TRBJ1-6	TGTGCCAGCGGCAACAGGTTGAGCTCCTATAATTCACCCCTCCACTTT	CASGNRLSSYNSPLHF
.	.	TRBV6-6	TRBJ2-7	TGTGCCAGCAGTTCCCACTCCTACGAGCAGTACTTC	CASSSHSYEQYF
.	.	TRBV3-1/TRBV3-2	TRBJ2-7	TGTGCCAGCAGCCAAGACCGGGAACACGAGCAGTACTTC	CASSQDREHEQYF
.	.	TRBV10-3	TRBJ1-5	TGTGCCATCAGTGAGTCGACATTTGGGGAGGGGCCCCAGCATTTT	CAISESTFGEGPQHF
.	TRBD1	TRBV7-2	TRBJ2-7	TGTGCCAGCAGCCAGGATAGGGGGCGGATGGGGCAGTACTTC	CASSQDRGRMGQYF
.	.	TRBV7-9	TRBJ1-1	TGTGCCAGCAGCTTAGGAGGTGAAGCTTTCTTT	CASSLGGEAFF
.	.	TRBV19	TRBJ1-1	TGTGCCAGCTCGAATACACTGAACACTGAAGCTTTCTTT	CASSNTLNTEAFF
.	TRBD1	TRBV3-1/TRBV3-2	TRBJ1-4	TGTGCCAGCAGCTACAGGGGGGAAGATGAAAAACTGTTTTTT	CASSYRGEDEKLFF
.	TRBD1	TRBV28	TRBJ2-1	TGTGCCAGCAGTTTAGGTGGGACAGGGGGCTTTAATGAGCAGTTCTTC	CASSLGGTGGFNEQFF
once	.	TRBV30	TRBJ2-1	TGTGCCTGGAGTCAGAGACGGGTGGGCAATGAGCAGTTCTTC	CAWSQRRVGNEQFF
.	TRBD1	TRBV18	TRBJ2-5	TGTGCCAGCTCACCGAGACAGGGGCGGGAGACCCAGTACTTC	CASSPRQGRETQYF
.	.	TRBV5-6	TRBJ1-2	TGTGCCAGCAGCTTGGTAGAAAACTATGGCTACACCTTC	CASSLVENYGYTF
.	.	TRBV30	TRBJ2-5	TGTGCCTGGAGTGTACAAGGGGGAGAGACCCAGTACTTC	CAWSVQGGETQYF
few	.	TRBV12-3/TRBV12-4	TRBJ2-3	TGTGCCAGCACTAAGCCACCTAATACGCAGTATTTT	CASTKPPNTQYF
.	TRBD1	TRBV7-9	TRBJ1-2	TGTGCCAGCAGCTCCACCTCGACAGGGGAGAAGGATGGCTACACCTTC	CASSSTSTGEKDGYTF
.	TRBD1	TRBV4-1	TRBJ1-4	TGCGCCAGCAGCCCAGCCCGGACAGGGCAAGAAAAACTGTTTTTT	CASSPARTGQEKLFF
.	.	TRBV7-9	TRBJ1-1	TGTGCCAGCAGCTTATTCTCATATCCAGGCACTGAAGCTTTCTTT	CASSLFSYPGTEAFF
.	TRBD1	TRBV27	TRBJ2-5	TGTGCCAGCAGGGAACCGGGACAGCAAGAGACCCAGTACTTC	CASREPGQQETQYF
few	.	TRBV10-3	TRBJ1-1	TGTGCCATCCCCCTCACTGAAGCTTTCTTT	CAIPLTEAFF
once	.	TRBV27	TRBJ1-2	TGTGCCAGCAGTGCCTCACAGGGCTTTCCCTCTAACTATGGCTACACCTTC	CASSASQGFPSNYGYTF
.	TRBD2	TRBV18	TRBJ2-3	TGTGCCAGCTCACCAATTCTAGCGGGGACCCGCACAGATACGCAGTATTTT	CASSPILAGTRTDTQYF
.	TRBD1	TRBV30	TRBJ1-5	TGTGCCTGGAGCTTAATGGACAGGGACAATCAGCCCCAGCATTTT	CAWSLMDRDNQPQHF
.	TRBD2	TRBV18	TRBJ2-5	TGTGCCAGCTCACCCGCAGGACTAGCGGGAAAAGAGACCCAGTACTTC	CASSPAGLAGKETQYF
few	TRBD2	TRBV27	TRBJ2-7	TGTGCCAGCAGTCCCCAGCGGGGCCGGGACCTCCAGCAGTACTTC	CASSPQRGRDLQQYF
.	.	TRBV6-5	TRBJ1-6	TGTGCCAGCAGCTTCCAGGGCCCCTGGAATTCACCCCTCCACTTT	CASSFQGPWNSPLHF
.	TRBD1	TRBV6-5	TRBJ1-4	TGTGCCAGCTTGGACAGGGGGTTGAGTAATGAAAAACTGTTTTTT	CASLDRGLSNEKLFF
.	TRBD1	TRBV28	TRBJ1-2	TGTGCCAGCAGTTCCCAAGGTGGTGACAGGGCCTATGGCTACACCTTC	CASSSQGGDRAYGYTF
once	.	TRBV24-1	TRBJ2-1	TGTGCCACCAGTGACGAACGGAGCGGCAATGAGCAGTTCTTC	CATSDERSGNEQFF
.	TRBD2	TRBV10-3	TRBJ2-2	TGTGCCATCAGTGGAGGGCGACTAGCGGGGACCCCGAACACCGGGGAGCTGTTTTTT	CAISGGRLAGTPNTGELFF
.	.	TRBV6-6	TRBJ1-3	TGTGCCAGCAGTTACTCAGGGGCTTCTGGAAACACCATATATTTT	CASSYSGASGNTIYF
.	.	TRBV10-3	TRBJ2-1	TGTGCCATCAGTGAGTCGGAAGACAGCTACAATGAGCAGTTCTTC	CAISESEDSYNEQFF
.	TRBD1	TRBV6-6	TRBJ1-1	TGTGCCAGCAGTTACTCGACAGGGATAGGCACTGAAGCTTTCTTT	CASSYSTGIGTEAFF
.	TRBD2	TRBV10-3	TRBJ2-7	TGTGCCATCAGTGGAGCGGGGGAAGACGAGCAGTACTTC	CAISGAGEDEQYF